This T cell receptor beta chain was profiled in a study of T cell repertoires in cytomegalovirus infection (dated by TCRdb to about 2019). Describing the broader study: The peptide stimulations were aimed at well-studied HLA-B-restricted epitopes as well as recently identified HLA-C-restricted CMV epitopes, whose presentation resists viral immunomodulation. Donor HLA type was relevant to the analysis, as public TCR beta signatures indicated carriage of CMV infection together with the matching HLA type. General study outcomes and caveats: Carriers of CMV infection plus the relevant HLA type were discriminated by the cumulative frequency of public TCR beta family members in the study cohort and in an independent roughly 400-donor cohort. In the ex vivo response, HLA-C-restricted CMV-specific TCR beta clonotypes were dominant, and in two of eight donors the single most frequent clonotype came from this HLA-C-restricted group.

The treatment or condition tag for this specimen amounts to: in vitro stimulation with specific CMV peptide epitopes to enrich CMV-specific T cells. For sequencing, an Illumina HiSeq 1500 was employed. The public sequencing data were trimmed at Q25 with fastp and processed into clonotypes with MiXCR by TCRdb, which kept only in-frame beta chains. Every distinct CDR3 protein forms one entry, paired with its most common genes and DNA. The sample table lists some 940,000 distinct CDR3 sequences, approximately 30% of them with a count of one. 10% to 15% of the sample belongs to the ten largest clones. Trimming costs V 2 bases and J 3 bases, and their ends lie 14 bases apart. The CDR3 has 16 amino acids, counting the end cysteine and phenylalanine. The retained sequence is limited to the CDR3, 48 bases, with the frame set at the first base. CDR1 and CDR2, per the germline V gene, are MGHRA and YSYEKL. In its sample, this clonotype was seen a few times. There is no known antigen for this receptor. Base qualities are not at hand, and no much larger clone is one base apart.

The input for sequencing was cultured CD8+ T cells from PBMCs, taken from culture after CMV antigen stimulation. The sequence joins TRBV4-1 to TRBJ2-1, with the D gene too uncertain to name. The receptor's source is a human donor in good health (CMV status not recorded). Some clones in this sample may be carry-over from other donors' samples. The nucleotide sequence reads as follows: TGCGCCAGCAGCCAACGCCCCACGACGGGCTACAATGAGCAGTTCTTC. Its product reads: CASSQRPTTGYNEQFF.